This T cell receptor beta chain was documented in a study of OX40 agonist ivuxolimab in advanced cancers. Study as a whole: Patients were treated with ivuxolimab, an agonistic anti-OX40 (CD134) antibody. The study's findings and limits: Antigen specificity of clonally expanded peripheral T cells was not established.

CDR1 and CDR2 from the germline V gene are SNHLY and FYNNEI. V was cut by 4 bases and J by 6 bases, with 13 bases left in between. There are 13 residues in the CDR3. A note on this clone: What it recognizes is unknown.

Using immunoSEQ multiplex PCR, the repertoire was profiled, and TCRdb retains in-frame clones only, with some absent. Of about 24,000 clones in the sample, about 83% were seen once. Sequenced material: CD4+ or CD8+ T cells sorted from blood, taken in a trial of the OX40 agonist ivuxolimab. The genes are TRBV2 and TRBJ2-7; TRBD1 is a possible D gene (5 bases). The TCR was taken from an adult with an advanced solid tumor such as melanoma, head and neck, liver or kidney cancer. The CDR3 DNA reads TGTGCCAGCAGTGTATCCAGGGTAGGCGAGCAGTACTTC. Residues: CASSVSRVGEQYF. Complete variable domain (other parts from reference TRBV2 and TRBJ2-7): EPEVTQTPSHQVTQMGQEVILRCVPISNHLYFYWYRQILGQKVEFLVSFYNNEISEKSEIFDDQFSVERPDGSNFTLKIRSTKLEDSAMYFCASSVSRVGEQYFGPGTRLTVT.